Presented here are 26 T cell receptor beta chains from one specimen sequenced in a study of blood T cell repertoires in COVID-19. The method was immunoSEQ multiplex PCR; TCRdb's version includes in-frame clones alone and lacks a portion of them. The repertoire holds 150,000 to 180,000 clones, with about 89% as singletons. Material: peripheral blood. Source of these receptors: a man aged 45-65 years with acute or convalescent COVID-19.

The gene calls are TRBV18 and TRBJ2-2, with TRBD2 identical over 11 bases. This CDR3 spans 15 amino acids. The V segment lost 4 bases and the J segment 7 bases; nucleotides outside the gene matches: 5. The germline CDR1 and CDR2 sequences are KGHSH and LQKENI. CDR3 coding DNA: TGTGCCAGCTCACTACGACTAGCGGGACTCGGGGAGCTGTTTTTT. Encoded protein: CASSLRLAGLGELFF.

This clone has a single count. The chain links TRBV5-1 to TRBJ2-2, with 12 bases that match TRBD1. With V trimmed by 2 bases and J by 0 bases, 5 bases remained unmatched. The CDR3 extends over 18 amino acids. Germline values: CDR1 SGHRS, CDR2 YFSETQ. The CDR3 DNA sequence: TGCGCCAGCAGCTTCCGGGACAGGGGGCTATCGAACACCGGGGAGCTGTTTTTT. Residues: CASSFRDRGLSNTGELFF.

This chain uses TRBV27 with TRBJ1-5; 9 bases match TRBD1. Trimming cost V 2 bases and J 6 bases; bases outside gene matches: 8. Germline V lookup: CDR1 MNHEY, CDR2 SMNVEV (reference sequence). This CDR3 is 16 amino acids long. CDR3 DNA sequence: TGTGCCAGCAGTTTACTGGGACAGGGCGGCGGTCAGCCCCAGCATTTT. This gives the protein CASSLLGQGGGQPQHF.

This rearrangement joins TRBV19 to TRBJ1-6; TRBD1 matches at 9 bases. The CDR3 covers 13 residues. From germline, CDR1 is LNHDA and CDR2 SQIVND (reference sequence). Unmatched junction bases numbered 5, after V lost 8 bases and J lost 9 bases. This CDR3 reads CASGTGLSSPLHF. CDR3 bases: TGTGCCAGTGGGACAGGGTTGAGTTCACCCCTCCACTTT.

The CDR3 nucleotides read TGTGCCAGCAGCTTAGTGGCGGGAGCTTACACCGGGGAGCTGTTTTTT. Residues: CASSLVAGAYTGELFF. This chain joins TRBV9 and TRBJ2-2, with 7 bases identical to TRBD2. In germline, CDR1 is SGDLS, CDR2 YYNGEE. There are 16 residues in the CDR3. The J segment lost 3 bases and the V segment lost 4 bases, leaving 9 bases of the junction unmatched.

This clone was found once. The rearrangement links TRBV19 to TRBJ1-2; tentatively, D is TRBD1 (6 bases). The germline V gene encodes CDR1 LNHDA and CDR2 SQIVND (reference sequence). V dropped 4 bases and J dropped 6 bases, with 15 bases sitting between them. The CDR3 spans 14 residues. CDR3 DNA sequence: TGTGCCAGTAGTACTCACAGGGATTGGAATGGCTACACCTTC. Encoded protein: CASSTHRDWNGYTF.

The CDR3 DNA reads as TGTGCCAGTAGTACCGACAGGGAGAACACTGAAGCTTTCTTT. This encodes CASSTDRENTEAFF. The rearrangement joins TRBV19 to TRBJ1-1; 7 nucleotides align to TRBD1. The CDR3 is 14 residues long. From germline, CDR1 is LNHDA and CDR2 SQIVND (reference sequence). The ends lost 4 bases at V and 1 base at J; junction bases unmatched: 3. The variable domain in full, with the rest retrieved from reference TRBV19 and TRBJ1-1, is DGGITQSPKYLFRKEGQNVTLSCEQNLNHDAMYWYRQDPGQGLRLIYYSQIVNDFQKGDIAEGYSVSREKKESFPLTVTSAQKNPTAFYLCASSTDRENTEAFFGQGTRLTVV.

The J gene is TRBJ2-3, the V gene TRBV18; D may be TRBD1 (7 bases). There are 16 residues in the CDR3. The ends were cut back, 0 bases at V and 3 bases at J, with 13 bases in the middle. Germline CDR1 and CDR2: KGHSH and LQKENI. The CDR3 nucleotides are TGTGCCAGCTCACCACCGAGGGCAGGGGGGACAGATACGCAGTATTTT. It specifies CASSPPRAGGTDTQYF.

The chain is built from TRBV7-2 and TRBJ2-5; D is possibly TRBD1 (6 bases). Trimming took 3 bases from V and 5 from J, leaving 19 bases between them. The CDR3 runs to 16 residues. Germline V gene data show CDR1 as SGHTA and CDR2 as FQGNSA. The CDR3 here is CASSLVPGQEAETQYF. Here the CDR3 DNA reads TGTGCCAGCAGCTTGGTTCCGGGACAAGAGGCGGAGACCCAGTACTTC.

This clone occurred once. CDR3 coding DNA: TGCGCCAGCAGCTTGGTGGCAGGGGTCGGTTCACCCCTCCACTTT. It is translated as CASSLVAGVGSPLHF. This chain links TRBV5-1 with TRBJ1-6; perhaps TRBD1 as D (6 bases). This CDR3 comprises 15 residues. The V and J ends lost 0 bases and 9 bases respectively, with 13 bases between them. The germline V gene has CDR1 SGHRS and CDR2 YFSETQ.

The chain has TRBV9 and TRBJ2-2; no clear D. Germline V CDR1 and CDR2: SGDLS, YYNGEE. This CDR3 has 15 amino acids. V lost 0 bases and J lost 1, with 7 bases in between. CDR3 coding DNA: TGTGCCAGCAGCGTAGCGTCGTTGAACACCGGGGAGCTGTTTTTT. It specifies CASSVASLNTGELFF.

Only one count was recorded for this clone. The V and J genes are TRBV28 and TRBJ1-2, with D perhaps TRBD1 (5 bases). This CDR3 has 13 amino acids. Germline CDR1 MDHEN, CDR2 SYDVKM. Trimming took 3 bases from V and 4 from J, leaving 9 bases between them. The CDR3 spells CASSFGTLYGYTF. CDR3 DNA: TGTGCCAGCAGTTTTGGGACTCTCTATGGCTACACCTTC.

The genes are TRBV15 and TRBJ2-2, with TRBD1 matching over 9 bases. The CDR3 extends over 17 amino acids. Trimming took 0 bases from V and 5 from J; bases not matched to a gene: 7. Germline CDR1 LNHNV, CDR2 YYDKDF (reference sequence). CDR3 in DNA: TGTGCCACCAGCAGAGATAGGACAGGGGCTCAGACCGGGGAGCTGTTTTTT. Amino acids: CATSRDRTGAQTGELFF. Full variable domain (missing parts from reference TRBV15 and TRBJ2-2): DAMVIQNPRYQVTQFGKPVTLSCSQTLNHNVMYWYQQKSSQAPKLLFHYYDKDFNNEADTPDNFQSRRPNTSFCFLDIRSPGLGDTAMYLCATSRDRTGAQTGELFFGEGSRLTVL.

The chain has TRBV30 and TRBJ2-1; 11 bases map to TRBD2. The CDR3 is 15 amino acids. CDR1 and CDR2 from the germline V gene are GTSNPN and SVGIG (reference sequence). V lost 1 base, J lost 9 bases, and 8 bases stayed unmatched. CDR3 loop: CAWSGASGRKIEQFF. CDR3 DNA: TGTGCCTGGAGTGGTGCTAGCGGGAGGAAAATTGAGCAGTTCTTC.

V and J are TRBV5-8 and TRBJ2-2, with a weak D call TRBD2 (6 bases). Looked up from germline, CDR1 is SGHTS and CDR2 is YDEGEE. V gave up 4 bases and J gave up 2 bases, with 9 bases separating them. There are 14 residues in the CDR3. CDR3 in DNA: TGTGCCAGCAGCCGTAGCGGAAACACCGGGGAGCTGTTTTTT. Amino acid sequence: CASSRSGNTGELFF.

V usage is TRBV9 and J usage is TRBJ1-2; 8 bases map to TRBD1. The CDR3 consists of 16 residues. Germline V gene lookup returns CDR1 SGDLS and CDR2 YYNGEE. J gave up 3 bases and V 4 bases, and 11 bases lay outside the gene matches. The DNA for the CDR3 is TGTGCCAGCAGCTCAAGTCTCGGACAGGGCGACTATGGCTACACCTTC. This codes for CASSSSLGQGDYGYTF. The full variable domain, its missing parts supplied by reference TRBV9 and TRBJ1-2, is DSGVTQTPKHLITATGQRVTLRCSPRSGDLSVYWYQQSLDQGLQFLIQYYNGEERAKGNILERFSAQQFPDLHSELNLSSLELGDSALYFCASSSSLGQGDYGYTFGSGTRLTVV.

The chain has TRBV5-5 and TRBJ2-7, with a weak D call TRBD1 (7 bases). The length of the CDR3 is 14 residues. Germline lookup yields CDR1 SGHKS and CDR2 YYEKEE (reference sequence). Trimming removed 2 bases at V and 4 bases at J, with 13 bases between. CDR3 loop: CASSLWDSGYEQYF. The CDR3 DNA is TGTGCCAGCAGCTTATGGGACAGCGGGTACGAGCAGTACTTC.

The V gene is TRBV5-1, the J gene TRBJ2-7; TRBD1 matches 10 bases. Germline CDR1 reads SGHRS; CDR2 reads YFSETQ. With 3 bases clipped from V and 6 bases from J, the junction kept 6 bases outside the gene matches. This CDR3 is built from 14 residues. CDR3: CASSSGQGSSEQYF. In nucleotides, the CDR3 is TGCGCCAGCAGCTCGGGACAGGGGTCTTCCGAGCAGTACTTC.

The chain uses TRBV6-2 or TRBV6-3 and TRBJ1-5, with D perhaps TRBD1 (5 bases). Germline V CDR1 and CDR2: MNHEY, SVGEGT. The CDR3 covers 18 residues. V shed 2 bases and J shed 5 bases, with 22 bases lying between them. CDR3 DNA: TGTGCCAGCAGTTACAGACCCGTTGGGGCGGGGGTCGATCAGCCCCAGCATTTT. Protein sequence: CASSYRPVGAGVDQPQHF.

V usage is TRBV28 and J usage is TRBJ1-2, with 9 bases that match TRBD1. V was clipped by 5 bases and J by 5 bases; unmatched bases: 12. Germline CDR1 MDHEN, CDR2 SYDVKM. The CDR3 sequence is 16 residues long. Here the CDR3 reads CASSPGQGWALYGYTF. CDR3 sequence (DNA): TGTGCCAGCAGTCCGGGACAGGGATGGGCTCTTTATGGCTACACCTTC.

This rearrangement joins TRBV10-3 to TRBJ1-2; D is perhaps TRBD1 (5 bases). Trimming took 4 bases from V and 7 from J, leaving 13 bases between them. Germline CDR1 is ENHRY and CDR2 is SYGVKD. This CDR3 region has 13 residues. CDR3 DNA: TGTGCCATCAGTGGGGGCCAGGGTGGTGGCTACACCTTC. Protein sequence: CAISGGQGGGYTF.

The chain joins TRBV5-8 to TRBJ1-5; tentatively, D is TRBD1 (5 bases). Trimming stripped 1 base from V and 0 bases from J, with 8 bases between. CDR1 and CDR2 (germline): SGHTS, YDEGEE. The CDR3 is made up of 15 amino acids. DNA for the CDR3: TGTGCCAGCAGCTTGTATGGGGCTAGCAATCAGCCCCAGCATTTT. Residues: CASSLYGASNQPQHF.

CDR3 in DNA: TGTGCCAGCAGCTCCCGGACAGGGAATAATCAGCCCCAGCATTTT. Residues: CASSSRTGNNQPQHF. The V call is TRBV7-2, the J call TRBJ1-5; 8 bases map to TRBD1. The CDR3 extends over 15 amino acids. CDR1 is SGHTA, CDR2 FQGNSA, per germline. Trimming removed 4 bases from V and 4 bases from J; junction bases left unmatched: 6.

This sequence joins TRBV20-1 and TRBJ1-1; D call uncertain. CDR1 is DFQATT and CDR2 is SNEGSKA in the germline V gene (reference sequence). This CDR3 region has 11 residues. V lost 6 bases to trimming and J lost 7 bases, with 12 bases between them. CDR3 loop: CSARERGEAFF. The CDR3 nucleotides are TGCAGTGCCCGTGAACGAGGTGAAGCTTTCTTT.

The V and J genes are TRBV19 and TRBJ1-1; D may be TRBD1 (5 bases). From germline, CDR1 is LNHDA and CDR2 SQIVND (reference sequence). Trimming removed 4 bases at V and 5 bases at J, with 23 bases between. The CDR3 is made up of 17 amino acids. CDR3 residues: CASSRRGTGYQETEAFF. In nucleotides, the CDR3 is TGTGCCAGTAGTAGGCGGGGAACAGGTTACCAGGAGACTGAAGCTTTCTTT.

V and J are TRBV30 and TRBJ1-4; no definite D call. Germline assignment: CDR1 GTSNPN and CDR2 SVGIG (reference sequence). V was pared by 1 base and J by 6 bases, with 6 bases between. The CDR3 runs to 12 residues. CDR3 region: CAWSAVYEKLFF. The CDR3 region has the DNA TGTGCCTGGAGTGCGGTGTATGAAAAACTGTTTTTT. The variable domain in full, with the rest retrieved from reference TRBV30 and TRBJ1-4, is SQTIHQWPATLVQPVGSPLSLECTVEGTSNPNLYWYRQAAGRGLQLLFYSVGIGQISSEVPQNLSASRPQDRQFILSSKKLLLSDSGFYLCAWSAVYEKLFFGSGTQLSVL.